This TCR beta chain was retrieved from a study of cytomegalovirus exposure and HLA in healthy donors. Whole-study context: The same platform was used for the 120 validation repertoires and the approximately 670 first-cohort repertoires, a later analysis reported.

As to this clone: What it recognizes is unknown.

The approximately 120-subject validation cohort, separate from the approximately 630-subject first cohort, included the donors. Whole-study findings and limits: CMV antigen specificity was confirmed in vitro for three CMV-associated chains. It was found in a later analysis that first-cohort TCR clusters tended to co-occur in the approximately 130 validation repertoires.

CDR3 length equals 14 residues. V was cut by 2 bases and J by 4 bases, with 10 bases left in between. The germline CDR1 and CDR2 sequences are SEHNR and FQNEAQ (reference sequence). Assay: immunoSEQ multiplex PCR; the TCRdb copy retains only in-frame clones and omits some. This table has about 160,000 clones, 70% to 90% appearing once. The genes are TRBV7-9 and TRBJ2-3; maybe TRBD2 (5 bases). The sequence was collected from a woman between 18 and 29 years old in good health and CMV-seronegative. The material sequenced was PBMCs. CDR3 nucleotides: TGTGCCAGCAGCTTACTGAGGGCCCCAGATACGCAGTATTTT. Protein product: CASSLLRAPDTQYF.